The clone carrying this T cell receptor beta chain was recorded a few times. This specimen belongs to a study of blood T cell repertoires in COVID-19. Study details: Spain, Italy and the United States supplied samples that represented acute and convalescent COVID-19. PBMCs, B-cell-depleted T cells, or T cells provided the cDNA or gDNA that made up the material.

CDR3 length: 15 amino acids. V lost 1 base and J 3 bases, leaving 9 bases between the germline ends. The germline CDR1 and CDR2 sequences are MNHEY and SMNVEV (reference sequence). Authors' data handling: Amplification of reference gene primers provided the estimated nucleated cell counts. Assay: immunoSEQ multiplex PCR; the TCRdb copy retains only in-frame clones and omits some. V, J and clone size reflect that table, while D and trimming were determined from the DNA. Seen here are 250,000 to 350,000 clones, around 85% observed once, and the top ten hold around 3.7%. The V and J genes are TRBV27 and TRBJ2-2, with a weak D call TRBD1 (5 bases). The material sequenced was peripheral blood. This sequence originates from a woman in her forties or fifties with active or convalescent COVID-19. The DNA of the CDR3 is TGTGCCAGCAGTTTATTAGGGGTATACACCGGGGAGCTGTTTTTT. This sequence encodes CASSLLGVYTGELFF.